The 14 T cell receptor beta chains reported below all come from one sample, sequenced in a study of CXCR3-negative and CXCR3-positive naive CD8 T cells. Findings and limits, study-wide: CXCR3-positive naive cells carried more hydrophobic TRB CDR3s than CXCR3-negative naive cells did.

Which antigens these TCRs recognize remains unknown. UMI-labeled 5' RACE TRB cDNA libraries were prepared from the cells. TCRdb processed the 5' RACE reads again and assigns one entry to each CDR3 protein, with no DNA. Recorded for this sample: tens of thousands of distinct CDR3 sequences. Specimen: naive CXCR3+ CD8+ T cells from blood. Subset of the sample: CD45RO-CCR7+CD27+CD95- naive CD8+ T cells expressing CXCR3 (TNR3+). The receptors stem from a human donor in good health. Some clones in this sample may be carry-over from other donors' samples.

The genes are TRBV5-6 and TRBJ2-2; with no DNA, the TCRdb D assignment of TRBD2 cannot be verified. The length of the CDR3 is 17 residues. From germline, CDR1 is SGHDT and CDR2 YYEEEE. The CDR3 sequence: CASSQPDGVPSTGELFF. Full variable domain (outside the CDR3, taken from reference TRBV5-6 and TRBJ2-2): DAGVTQSPTHLIKTRGQQVTLRCSPKSGHDTVSWYQQALGQGPQFIFQYYEEEERQRGNFPDRFSGHQFPNYSSELNVNALLLGDSALYLCASSQPDGVPSTGELFFGEGSRLTVL.

CDR3 amino acids: CAIREPGQGYEQYF. The chain combines TRBV10-3 with TRBJ2-7; TCRdb selects TRBD1, and the lack of DNA leaves this call unchecked. The germline gives CDR1 ENHRY, CDR2 SYGVKD. The CDR3 runs 14 residues.

CDR3 amino acids: CGVEQGTNLNTEAFF. V usage is TRBV29-1 and J usage is TRBJ1-1; TCRdb gives TRBD1 as the D gene, but with no DNA this cannot be confirmed. The CDR3 loop spans 15 amino acids. Germline loops: CDR1 SQVTM, CDR2 ANQGSEA. Drawing the rest from reference TRBV29-1 and TRBJ1-1, the complete variable domain is SAVISQKPSRDICQRGTSLTIQCQVDSQVTMMFWYRQQPGQSLTLIATANQGSEATYESGFVIDKFPISRPNLTFSTLTVSNMSPEDSSIYLCGVEQGTNLNTEAFFGQGTRLTVV.

This chain links TRBV6-6 with TRBJ1-4; the D gene TCRdb calls, TRBD1, cannot be checked with no DNA. The CDR3 sequence is 15 residues long. Germline-derived CDR1 and CDR2 are MNHNY and SVGAGI (reference sequence). CDR3 protein: CASSGPTGDNEKLFF.

This chain joins TRBV29-1 and TRBJ2-7; TCRdb proposes TRBD1, but this gene call is untestable without DNA. The V gene's germline CDR1 is SQVTM and CDR2 ANQGSEA. CDR3 size: 13 residues. The CDR3 here is CSARTGENYEQYF.

The rearrangement links TRBV28 to TRBJ2-7; the D gene TCRdb calls, TRBD1, cannot be checked with no DNA. The CDR3 runs 15 residues. Per germline, CDR1 MDHEN and CDR2 SYDVKM. This chain's CDR3 is CASRSPGGGPYEQYF.

The chain is built from TRBV5-1 and TRBJ2-2; absent DNA, TCRdb's TRBD1 call cannot be checked. Per germline, CDR1 SGHRS and CDR2 YFSETQ. CDR3 length equals 19 residues. The CDR3 loop is CASSLSFPGDGARTGELFF.

V gene TRBV7-2 combines with J gene TRBJ2-3; TCRdb indicates TRBD2, and absent DNA this call remains unverified. The CDR3 loop spans 14 amino acids. Germline-derived CDR1 and CDR2 are SGHTA and FQGNSA. The CDR3: CASTPAGGPDTQYF.

The V and J genes are TRBV14 and TRBJ1-1; without DNA, the TCRdb call of TRBD1 cannot be checked. Looked up from germline, CDR1 is SGHDN and CDR2 is FVKESK. This CDR3 is built from 15 residues. This chain's CDR3 is CASSQDSGANTEAFF.

The chain combines TRBV5-1 with TRBJ2-7. CDR3 length equals 16 residues. Germline V lookup: CDR1 SGHRS, CDR2 YFSETQ. CDR3 sequence reads: CASSLAVQDGTYEQYF.

The gene calls are TRBV5-4 and TRBJ2-7. This CDR3 spans 14 amino acids. The germline V gene has CDR1 SGHNT and CDR2 YYREEE (reference sequence). The CDR3: CASSLLGAAYEQYF.

The chain uses TRBV20-1 and TRBJ2-7; with no DNA, the TCRdb D assignment of TRBD2 cannot be verified. There are 16 residues in the CDR3. CDR1 and CDR2 from the germline V gene are DFQATT and SNEGSKA (reference sequence). CDR3 loop: CSASEAAGGSSYEQYF.

The V gene is TRBV3-1, the J gene TRBJ1-2; the D call of TRBD1 rests on TCRdb alone, since no DNA is present to check it. Germline V gene lookup returns CDR1 LGHDT and CDR2 YNNKEL (reference sequence). CDR3 length: 17 residues. The CDR3 loop reads CASSQVNEQGGNYGYTF.

This chain uses TRBV29-1 with TRBJ1-2; TCRdb lists TRBD1, though no DNA is available to test this call. Germline CDR1 and CDR2: SQVTM and ANQGSEA. The CDR3 has 13 amino acids. The CDR3 reads CSGRQITDYGYTF.